This T cell receptor beta chain was sequenced during a study of cytomegalovirus exposure and HLA in healthy donors. This clone was detected once. Its target is unknown. At one of its ends the junction is not consistent with the germline gene, which may arise from a read error. Study findings and constraints: A later analysis by the authors found several of the most significant clusters apparently linked to common viral pathogens. Being productive about 90% or about 30% of the time was typical of most TCR beta V segments in an earlier analysis. Further analysis, carried out later, found HLA-associated TCR beta chains more clonally expanded than equally common other chains.

This PCR relied on a set of 60 Vbeta primers and 13 Jbeta primers. Assay: immunoSEQ multiplex PCR; the TCRdb copy retains only in-frame clones and omits some. Counted here are 150,000 or so clones, around 82% occurring once; the ten biggest clones make up around 7%. Germline V gene sequence: CDR1 SEHNR, CDR2 FQNEAQ (reference sequence). The CDR3 length is 15 residues. The sequencing sample was made of PBMCs. This TCR came from a woman aged 45-65 years in good health and CMV-seropositive. This chain links TRBV7-9 with TRBJ2-1; 7 bases are a match to TRBD2. Written as DNA, the CDR3 is TGTTCCAGCAGCTTAGGGACTACCTCCTACAATGAGCAGTTCTTC. Protein sequence: CSSSLGTTSYNEQFF.